Listed here is a single T cell receptor (beta chain). Its antigen is not known. Per the germline V gene, CDR1 is SGHRS and CDR2 is YFSETQ. The V gene lost 0 bases and the J gene lost 4 bases, with 8 bases spanning the gap. This CDR3 is built from 14 residues. This sample was included in a study of immune evolution from preneoplasia to lung adenocarcinoma. Across the whole study: HLA loss of heterozygosity: about 7% AIS, around 16% MIA, about 35% ADC, none AAH. Study results and caveats: Later-stage lesions seemingly showed higher T cell density and diversity than normal lung. Highest clonality occurred in KRAS-mutant, not EGFR-mutant or double wild-type, nodules.

After pathologic assessment, macro-dissection selected premalignant or tumor cells for extraction. Libraries were prepared by immunoSEQ multiplex PCR; TCRdb keeps only in-frame clonotypes and omits some of them. The data contain thousands of clones, roughly 86% of them singletons. The rearrangement uses TRBV5-1 and TRBJ2-1; D is uncertain. This TCR came from a person aged 70 to 85 with lung adenocarcinoma. Sequencing was carried out using FFPE lung adenocarcinoma in situ tissue. The CDR3 region has the DNA TGCGCCAGCAGCTTGGTCCTAAATTACAATGAGCAGTTCTTC. Translating gives CASSLVLNYNEQFF.